The subject of this entry is one TCR beta chain. Its cognate antigen is unknown. The data stem from a study of T cell repertoires in cytomegalovirus infection. Study-level background: Epitope selection comprised recently identified HLA-C-restricted CMV epitopes and well-studied HLA-B-restricted CMV epitopes.

TCRdb re-derived calls from the reads in MiXCR, one entry per CDR3 protein. The sample lists around 710,000 distinct CDR3 sequences; roughly 29% were seen once. The sample consisted of cultured CD8+ T cells from PBMCs, taken from culture after CMV antigen stimulation. The clonotype originates from a human donor in good health (CMV status not recorded). Some clones in this sample may be carry-over from other donors' samples.

CDR3 nucleotides: TGCGCCAGCAGCTCCGGGACAGGGGGACCCGAGCAGTACGTC. Translating it yields CASSSGTGGPEQYV. The genes are TRBV5-1 and TRBJ2-7, with 11 bases that match TRBD1. The CDR3 contains 14 residues. The J segment lost 6 bases and the V segment lost 3 bases, leaving 5 bases of the junction unmatched. Germline values: CDR1 SGHRS, CDR2 YFSETQ.